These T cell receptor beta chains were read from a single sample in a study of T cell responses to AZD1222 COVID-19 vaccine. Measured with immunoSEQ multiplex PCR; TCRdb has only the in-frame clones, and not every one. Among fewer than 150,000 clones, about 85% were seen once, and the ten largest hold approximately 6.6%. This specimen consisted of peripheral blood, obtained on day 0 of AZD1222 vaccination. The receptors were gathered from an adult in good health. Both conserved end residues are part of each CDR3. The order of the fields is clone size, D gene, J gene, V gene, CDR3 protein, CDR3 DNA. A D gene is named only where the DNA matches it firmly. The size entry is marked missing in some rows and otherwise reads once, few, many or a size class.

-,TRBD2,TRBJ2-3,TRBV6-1,CASSEIAGGTDTQYF,TGTGCCAGCAGTGAAATAGCGGGGGGGACCGATACGCAGTATTTT
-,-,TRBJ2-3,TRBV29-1,CSVSRPPPRDGYTDTQYF,TGCAGCGTTAGCCGCCCCCCGCCCCGGGACGGCTACACAGATACGCAGTATTTT
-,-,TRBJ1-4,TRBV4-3,CASSQDQGVGAGHREKLFF,TGCGCCAGCAGCCAAGATCAAGGAGTAGGTGCGGGCCATCGGGAAAAACTGTTTTTT
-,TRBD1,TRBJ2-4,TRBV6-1,CASSEETGLAKNIQYF,TGTGCCAGCAGTGAAGAGACAGGGCTAGCCAAAAACATTCAGTACTTC
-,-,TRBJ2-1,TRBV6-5,CASSYSGGHNEQFF,TGTGCCAGCAGTTACAGCGGCGGTCACAATGAGCAGTTCTTC
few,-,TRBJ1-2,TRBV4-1,CASSQVGSYGYTF,TGCGCCAGCAGCCAAGTGGGCAGCTATGGCTACACCTTC
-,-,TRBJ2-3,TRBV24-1,CATSDSSQGWSDTQYF,TGTGCCACCAGTGATTCCTCACAGGGCTGGTCAGATACGCAGTATTTT
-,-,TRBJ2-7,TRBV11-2,CASSSVVVGGTPYEQYF,TGTGCCAGCAGCTCAGTTGTTGTAGGGGGAACGCCCTACGAGCAGTACTTC
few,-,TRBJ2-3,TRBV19,CASTTQDSTDTQYF,TGTGCCAGTACGACCCAGGACAGCACAGATACGCAGTATTTT
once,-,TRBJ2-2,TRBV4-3,CASSQDNTGELFF,TGCGCCAGCAGCCAAGATAACACCGGGGAGCTGTTTTTT
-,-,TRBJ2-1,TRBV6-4,CANPPEGAEDEQFF,TGTGCCAACCCCCCGGAGGGGGCAGAAGATGAGCAGTTCTTC
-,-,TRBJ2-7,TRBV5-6,CASSPNLRSGFYEQYF,TGTGCCAGCAGCCCAAATTTACGATCGGGCTTCTACGAGCAGTACTTC
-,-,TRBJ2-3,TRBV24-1,CATSDLLPATQYF,TGTGCCACCAGTGATTTGCTGCCTGCGACGCAGTATTTT
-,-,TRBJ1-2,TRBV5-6,CASSLVDEYGYTF,TGTGCCAGCAGCTTGGTAGACGAGTATGGCTACACCTTC
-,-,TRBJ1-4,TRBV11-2,CASSLGRMQALEKLFF,TGTGCCAGCAGCTTAGGCAGGATGCAGGCTCTCGAAAAACTGTTTTTT
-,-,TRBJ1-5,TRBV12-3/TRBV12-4,CASSTWGNQPQHF,TGTGCCAGCTCAACTTGGGGCAATCAGCCCCAGCATTTT
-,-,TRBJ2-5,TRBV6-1,CASSEVRQSSGTQYF,TGTGCCAGCAGTGAGGTTCGGCAGTCCAGTGGGACCCAGTACTTC
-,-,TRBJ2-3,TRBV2,CASTGWDTQYF,TGTGCCAGCACCGGTTGGGATACGCAGTATTTT
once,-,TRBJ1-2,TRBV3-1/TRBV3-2,CASSQGDMGGYTF,TGTGCCAGCAGCCAAGGGGACATGGGAGGCTACACCTTC
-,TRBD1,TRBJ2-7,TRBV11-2,CASGFTTGAEYEQYF,TGTGCCAGCGGCTTTACGACAGGGGCGGAGTACGAGCAGTACTTC
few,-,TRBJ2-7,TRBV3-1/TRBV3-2,CASSQEVQFYEQYF,TGTGCCAGCAGCCAAGAGGTCCAGTTCTACGAGCAGTACTTC
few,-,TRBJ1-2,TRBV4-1,CASSQVFTGHYGYTF,TGCGCCAGCAGCCAAGTGTTCACAGGTCACTATGGCTACACCTTC